A selection of T cell receptor beta chains follows, all from one sample in a study of radiation and T cells in renal cell carcinoma. The repertoire was sequenced with immunoSEQ multiplex PCR; TCRdb's copy has only in-frame clones and lacks some. The sample holds about 130,000 clones, over 75% seen once. The sequences come from blood, collected from a patient whose treatment included radiotherapy and nephrectomy. These receptors originate from a woman aged 50 to 65 with renal cell carcinoma. Both conserved end residues are part of each CDR3. The D gene is left open where the match is weak. Only part of the rows carry a size: once, few, many, or a class if the clone is expanded.

. TRBJ2-5 TRBD2 TRBV5-1 CASSLGSGGGASETQYF TGCGCCAGCAGCTTGGGGTCTGGCGGGGGGGCGTCGGAGACCCAGTACTTC
. TRBJ1-1 . TRBV19 CASSMTGYDIGTEAFF TGTGCCAGTAGTATGACGGGATACGACATAGGCACTGAAGCTTTCTTT
. TRBJ1-5 . TRBV28 CASSLEGRGSNQPQHF TGTGCCAGCAGTTTAGAAGGGAGGGGAAGTAATCAGCCCCAGCATTTT
once TRBJ1-2 . TRBV6-5 CASRFGTNYGYTF TGTGCCAGCAGGTTCGGAACTAACTATGGCTACACCTTC
. TRBJ1-6 . TRBV4-1 CASSQDLSSPLHF TGCGCCAGCAGCCAAGATCTAAGTTCACCCCTCCACTTT
. TRBJ2-7 TRBD1 TRBV2 CASSHPGTATYEQYF TGTGCCAGCAGCCACCCCGGGACAGCTACCTACGAGCAGTACTTC
. TRBJ2-3 TRBD2 TRBV11-2 CASSLRGGSTDTQYF TGTGCCAGCAGCTTACGCGGGGGAAGCACAGATACGCAGTATTTT
. TRBJ2-3 . TRBV5-4 CASSFRFGAGDTQYF .
. TRBJ1-2 TRBD1 TRBV7-3 CASSRLPSGGAGGYTF TGTGCCAGCAGCCGCCTCCCATCAGGGGGCGCCGGTGGCTACACCTTC
. TRBJ2-1 TRBD2 TRBV6-5 CASTVHRGEYNEQFF TGTGCCAGCACTGTACACCGGGGGGAATACAATGAGCAGTTCTTC
few TRBJ1-4 . TRBV30 CAWSVLVTVTTNEKLFF TGTGCCTGGAGTGTACTAGTGACAGTTACAACTAATGAAAAACTGTTTTTT
once TRBJ2-1 . TRBV25-1 CASSESGRGYEQFF TGTGCCAGCAGTGAAAGCGGCAGGGGATATGAGCAGTTCTTC
. TRBJ1-2 . TRBV6-6 CASSYLRGEGYGYTF TGTGCCAGCAGTTACCTGCGGGGTGAGGGCTATGGCTACACCTTC
once TRBJ1-5 . TRBV12-2 CASRLGRSNQPQHF TGTGCAAGTCGCTTAGGGCGTAGCAATCAGCCCCAGCATTTT
once TRBJ1-3 . TRBV6-5 CASSYSIGPGNTIYF TGTGCCAGCAGTTACTCGATAGGACCGGGAAACACCATATATTTT
once TRBJ2-7 . TRBV11-3 CASSLDLGGEQYF TGTGCCAGCAGCTTAGATCTAGGAGGGGAGCAGTACTTC
. TRBJ2-7 . TRBV7-2 CASSTGPKYEQYF TGTGCCAGCAGCACCGGTCCAAAATACGAGCAGTACTTC
. TRBJ2-7 . TRBV4-1 CASSQQGGGYYEQYF TGCGCCAGCAGCCAACAGGGGGGGGGTTACTACGAGCAGTACTTC
. TRBJ1-2 . TRBV19 CASSISGLAYRGYTF TGTGCCAGTAGTATAAGTGGCCTGGCCTATAGAGGCTACACCTTC
. TRBJ1-1 . TRBV7-9 CASSIGIGGRGAFF TGTGCCAGCAGCATAGGGATCGGGGGTAGGGGAGCTTTCTTT
. TRBJ2-1 . TRBV2 CASSESHWQTYNEQFF TGTGCCAGCAGTGAATCTCACTGGCAAACCTACAATGAGCAGTTCTTC
once TRBJ1-5 . TRBV6-1 CASSEYRRLLSNQPQHF TGTGCCAGCAGTGAATACCGACGGCTTCTTTCAAATCAGCCCCAGCATTTT
. TRBJ2-5 . TRBV7-9 CASSLRDFETQYF TGTGCCAGCAGCTTGCGGGACTTTGAGACCCAGTACTTC
. TRBJ2-5 . TRBV7-7 CASSLGVDSVGRETQYF TGTGCTAGCAGCTTGGGGGTAGATTCCGTAGGGAGAGAGACCCAGTACTTC
. TRBJ2-1 . TRBV7-2 CASSLGAQRTLNEQFF TGTGCCAGCAGCTTAGGGGCACAGAGAACACTAAATGAGCAGTTCTTC
. TRBJ2-2 . TRBV18 CASSPLTSRGTGELFF TGTGCCAGCTCCCCCCTAACGAGTCGTGGCACCGGGGAGCTGTTTTTT
once TRBJ2-5 TRBD2 TRBV11-3 CASSRSGGQETQYF TGTGCCAGCAGCCGTTCGGGGGGTCAAGAGACCCAGTACTTC
. TRBJ2-2 . TRBV5-1 CASSLGKTGELFF TGCGCCAGCAGCTTGGGCAAGACCGGGGAGCTGTTTTTT
. TRBJ1-6 . TRBV30 CAWSVGGGWYNSPLHF TGTGCCTGGAGTGTAGGGGGGGGGTGGTATAATTCACCCCTCCACTTT
. TRBJ1-5 . TRBV18 CASSLGTGNQPQHF TGTGCCAGCTCACTCGGGACGGGTAATCAGCCCCAGCATTTT
. TRBJ1-1 TRBD1 TRBV29-1 CSVDGTAEAFF TGCAGCGTTGACGGGACAGCTGAAGCTTTCTTT
few TRBJ2-7 TRBD1 TRBV29-1 CSVVTGGGGEQYF TGCAGCGTCGTCACAGGGGGAGGAGGCGAGCAGTACTTC
. TRBJ1-1 . TRBV9 CASALSGGSLTEAFF TGTGCCAGCGCCCTGTCGGGAGGGAGCCTGACTGAAGCTTTCTTT
once TRBJ2-5 . TRBV18 CASSPRGTQYF TGTGCCAGCTCACCTAGAGGGACCCAGTACTTC
. TRBJ2-7 . TRBV7-6 CASSPPGQYEQYF TGTGCCAGCAGCCCCCCCGGACAGTACGAGCAGTACTTC
. TRBJ2-2 . TRBV6-1 CASSESRGAGTGELFF TGTGCCAGCAGTGAAAGTCGAGGGGCCGGCACCGGGGAGCTGTTTTTT
. TRBJ1-1 . TRBV5-8 CASSLERVGTEAFF TGTGCCAGCAGCTTGGAGCGGGTCGGCACTGAAGCTTTCTTT
. TRBJ1-6 . TRBV7-9 CASSLVGEENSPLHF TGTGCCAGCAGCCTGGTGGGGGAGGAAAATTCACCCCTCCACTTT
once TRBJ2-5 . TRBV25-1 CASKARAGAGPETQYF TGTGCCAGCAAGGCCAGGGCGGGGGCCGGTCCGGAGACCCAGTACTTC
. TRBJ1-2 TRBD1 TRBV15 CATSRDPGGRTGSIRGYTF TGTGCCACCAGCAGAGATCCGGGGGGGAGGACAGGGAGTATTAGGGGCTACACCTTC
. TRBJ1-2 . TRBV4-1 CASSQQNNLQGGGGYTF TGCGCCAGCAGCCAACAAAACAACCTACAGGGCGGGGGCGGCTACACCTTC
. TRBJ1-2 TRBD1 TRBV19 CASSLRTGNGYTF TGTGCCAGTAGTCTAAGGACAGGGAATGGCTACACCTTC
. TRBJ1-2 . TRBV19 CASSKRPILLNYGYTF TGTGCCAGTAGTAAGAGGCCAATCCTCCTCAACTATGGCTACACCTTC
. TRBJ1-1 . TRBV5-1 CASSPPLGGQNTEAFF TGCGCCAGCAGCCCTCCGTTGGGGGGGCAGAACACTGAAGCTTTCTTT
. TRBJ1-6 . TRBV5-1 CASGTLSESPLHF TGCGCCAGCGGGACCCTATCTGAATCACCCCTCCACTTT
. TRBJ2-1 . TRBV19 CASSLDFQGPYNEQFF TGTGCCAGTAGTCTGGACTTCCAGGGCCCTTACAATGAGCAGTTCTTC
once TRBJ2-7 . TRBV18 CASSPPGRSYEQYF TGTGCCAGCTCACCTCCCGGGCGCTCCTACGAGCAGTACTTC
. TRBJ1-2 TRBD1 TRBV6-5 CASSYSPGQGGYTF TGTGCCAGCAGTTACTCTCCGGGACAGGGAGGCTACACCTTC
once TRBJ2-1 TRBD2 TRBV5-4 CASSPSGGFDEQFF TGTGCCAGCAGCCCAAGCGGGGGATTCGATGAGCAGTTCTTC
. TRBJ1-3 TRBD1 TRBV5-1 CASSSDLGTGRGNTIYF TGCGCCAGCAGCTCGGATCTCGGGACAGGGAGAGGAAACACCATATATTTT
. TRBJ2-1 TRBD1 TRBV7-9 CASSYDRGRNEQFF TGTGCCAGCAGCTATGACAGGGGGCGAAATGAGCAGTTCTTC
. TRBJ2-1 TRBD2 TRBV6-1 CASRIGLAVYNEQFF TGTGCCAGCCGGATTGGACTAGCAGTCTACAATGAGCAGTTCTTC
. TRBJ1-1 . TRBV6-5 CASSSRRGDTEAFF TGTGCCAGCAGTTCCAGGCGGGGGGACACTGAAGCTTTCTTT
. TRBJ2-5 TRBD2 TRBV7-9 CASSPGLLASGGAQYF TGTGCCAGCAGCCCCGGGCTCCTGGCTAGCGGGGGAGCCCAGTACTTC
. TRBJ2-7 . TRBV6-6 CASSLRDAYYEQYF TGTGCCAGCAGTCTCCGGGACGCATACTACGAGCAGTACTTC
. TRBJ1-3 . TRBV19 CASSIGTSNTIYF TGTGCCAGTAGTATTGGCACTAGCAACACCATATATTTT
. TRBJ1-3 . TRBV5-1 CASSSSSLRSGNTIYF TGCGCCAGCAGCTCCTCTAGTCTCCGCTCTGGAAACACCATATATTTT